A selection of T cell receptor beta chains follows, all from one sample in a study of OX40 agonist ivuxolimab in advanced cancers. Sequenced by immunoSEQ multiplex PCR; TCRdb stores in-frame clones only, minus some. The repertoire holds tens of thousands of clones, with less than 95% as singletons. Sequences were derived from CD4+ or CD8+ T cells sorted from blood, sampled in a trial of the OX40 agonist ivuxolimab. The receptors come from an adult with an advanced solid tumor such as melanoma, head and neck, liver or kidney cancer. The CDR3 runs from the conserved cysteine through the conserved F or W. A D gene is named only where the DNA matches it firmly. Clone size is shown for a subset of rows, as once, few, many or a class of expanded clone.

>14|-|TRBV14|TRBJ2-7|-
TGTGCCAGCAGCCAAGCGGGACTCTTCGGCGAGCAGTACTTC
CASSQAGLFGEQYF
>14|-|TRBV6-4|TRBJ1-4|-
TGTGCCAGCAATCCGACGGCCAAAAGAGAAAAACTGTTTTTT
CASNPTAKREKLFF
>14|once|TRBV5-3|TRBJ2-7|TRBD1
TGTGCCAGCAGCTTGCAGGGACAGTATACGGAGCAGTACTTC
CASSLQGQYTEQYF
>15|once|TRBV28|TRBJ1-1|TRBD1
TGTGCCAGCAGTTTAAGCAAATCAGGGGGCACTGAAGCTTTCTTT
CASSLSKSGGTEAFF
>16|-|TRBV30|TRBJ1-2|-
TGTGCCTCCAGACCGTCGCGGACCTTGGATGGCTATGGCTACACCTTC
CASRPSRTLDGYGYTF
>15|-|TRBV5-6|TRBJ2-7|TRBD1
TGTGCCAGCAGCTTAGAGCAGGGGGCATACTACGAGCAGTACTTC
CASSLEQGAYYEQYF
>15|-|TRBV6-1|TRBJ2-5|TRBD2
TGTGCCAGTGGTAGGCTAGCGGGCTCCCAAGAGACCCAGTACTTC
CASGRLAGSQETQYF
>15|-|TRBV4-1|TRBJ2-5|TRBD1
TGCGCCAGCAGCCAAGAGGTTGGCAGGGGGGAGACCCAGTACTTC
CASSQEVGRGETQYF
>16|-|TRBV11-3|TRBJ2-4|-
TGTGCCAGCAGCTTAGTCGGTGAGGGAGCCAAAAACATTCAGTACTTC
CASSLVGEGAKNIQYF
>14|-|TRBV10-3|TRBJ1-2|-
TGTGCCATCAGTGTACAGGGACGCGGGTATGGCTACACCTTC
CAISVQGRGYGYTF
>17|-|TRBV10-3|TRBJ1-5|TRBD1
TGTGCCAGCAGCCGTGGACAGGGGGCTCATGGCAATCAGCCCCAGCATTTT
CASSRGQGAHGNQPQHF
>16|-|TRBV27|TRBJ2-1|TRBD1
TGTGCCAGCAAAGCCCCCGGAAGGGGGCCCTACAATGAGCAGTTCTTC
CASKAPGRGPYNEQFF
>13|once|TRBV7-9|TRBJ2-7|-
TGTGCCAGCAGCCCAAGTTGGTCCTACGAGCAGTACTTC
CASSPSWSYEQYF
>15|-|TRBV2|TRBJ2-7|-
TGTGCCAGCGGTAGAGAAGGGCGCAACGTCTACGAGCAGTACTTC
CASGREGRNVYEQYF
>15|-|TRBV19|TRBJ2-3|TRBD2
TGTGCCAGTAGTCCGACTAGCGGGAGTACAGATACGCAGTATTTT
CASSPTSGSTDTQYF